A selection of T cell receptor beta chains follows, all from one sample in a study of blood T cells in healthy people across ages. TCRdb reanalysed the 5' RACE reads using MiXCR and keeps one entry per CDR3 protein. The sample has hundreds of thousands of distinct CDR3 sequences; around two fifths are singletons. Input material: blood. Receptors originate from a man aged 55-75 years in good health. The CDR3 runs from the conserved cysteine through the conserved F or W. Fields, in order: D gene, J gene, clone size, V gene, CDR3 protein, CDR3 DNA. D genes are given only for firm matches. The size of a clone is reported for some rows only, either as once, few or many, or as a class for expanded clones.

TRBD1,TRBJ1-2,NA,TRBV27,CASSRTGGSYGYTF,TGTGCCAGCAGCAGGACAGGGGGAAGCTATGGCTACACCTTC
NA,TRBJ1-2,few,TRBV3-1,CASSQGGAGYGYTF,TGTGCCAGCAGCCAGGGAGGGGCTGGCTATGGCTACACCTTC
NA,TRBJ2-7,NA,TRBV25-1,CASSASKAPLEQYF,TGTGCCAGCAGTGCTAGTAAGGCCCCCCTCGAGCAGTACTTC
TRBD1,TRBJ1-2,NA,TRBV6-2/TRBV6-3,CASSPGTGIRARFGYTF,TGTGCCAGCAGTCCCGGGACAGGAATCCGAGCCCGTTTTGGCTACACCTTC
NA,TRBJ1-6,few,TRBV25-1,CASSEGGGNSPLHF,TGTGCCAGCAGTGAAGGGGGTGGTAATTCACCCCTCCACTTT
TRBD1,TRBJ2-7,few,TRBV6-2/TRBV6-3,CASSTGGEYEQYF,TGTGCCAGCAGTACAGGGGGCGAGTACGAGCAGTACTTC
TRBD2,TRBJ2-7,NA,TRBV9,CASSRASGGLYEQYF,TGTGCCAGCAGCAGGGCTAGCGGGGGGCTCTACGAGCAGTACTTC
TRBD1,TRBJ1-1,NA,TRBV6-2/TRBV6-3,CASRDETGGTEAFF,TGTGCCAGCAGGGACGAGACAGGGGGGACTGAAGCTTTCTTT
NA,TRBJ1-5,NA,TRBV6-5,CASRAEKRSNQPQHF,TGTGCCAGCAGGGCAGAGAAAAGAAGCAATCAGCCCCAGCATTTT
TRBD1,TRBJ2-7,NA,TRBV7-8,CACSDVGGTGVWEQYF,TGTGCCTGCAGCGACGTGGGCGGGACAGGAGTGTGGGAGCAGTACTTC
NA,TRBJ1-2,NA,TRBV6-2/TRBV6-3,CASRGNGYTF,TGTGCCAGCAGAGGTAATGGCTACACCTTC
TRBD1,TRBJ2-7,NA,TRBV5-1,CASSRRNPGQGYYEQYF,TGCGCCAGCAGCCGACGAAATCCGGGACAGGGTTATTACGAGCAGTACTTC
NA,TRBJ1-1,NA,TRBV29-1,CSVDSLAVRVGNTEAFF,TGCAGCGTTGACTCGCTTGCGGTCAGGGTTGGCAACACTGAAGCTTTCTTT